Reported below is one TCR beta chain. The same CDR3 is also encoded by other DNA sequences in this sample. Germline V gene lookup returns CDR1 SGHAT and CDR2 FQNNGV. V dropped 1 base and J dropped 4 bases, with 5 bases sitting between them. The CDR3 spans 12 residues. Assay used: immunoSEQ multiplex PCR; TCRdb lists only in-frame clones, some missing. The sample lists 2 million to 2.5 million clones, 85% to 95% occurring once. This entry comes from a study of shared clonotypes between healthy human individuals. The genes are TRBV11-2 and TRBJ2-7; unclear D gene. This receptor was obtained from a young man in good health. Some clones in this sample may be carry-over from other donors' samples. Sequencing was performed on naive CD4+ T cells from PBMCs. Subset given: CD45RA+ positively selected. The CDR3 bases are TGTGCCAGCAGCTTAGTCGGGTACGAGCAGTACTTC. Translated, it gives CASSLVGYEQYF. Supplemented by reference TRBV11-2 and TRBJ2-7, the full variable domain reads EAGVAQSPRYKIIEKRQSVAFWCNPISGHATLYWYQQILGQGPKLLIQFQNNGVVDDSQLPKDRFSAERLKGVDSTLKIQPAKLEDSAVYLCASSLVGYEQYFGPGTRLTVT.